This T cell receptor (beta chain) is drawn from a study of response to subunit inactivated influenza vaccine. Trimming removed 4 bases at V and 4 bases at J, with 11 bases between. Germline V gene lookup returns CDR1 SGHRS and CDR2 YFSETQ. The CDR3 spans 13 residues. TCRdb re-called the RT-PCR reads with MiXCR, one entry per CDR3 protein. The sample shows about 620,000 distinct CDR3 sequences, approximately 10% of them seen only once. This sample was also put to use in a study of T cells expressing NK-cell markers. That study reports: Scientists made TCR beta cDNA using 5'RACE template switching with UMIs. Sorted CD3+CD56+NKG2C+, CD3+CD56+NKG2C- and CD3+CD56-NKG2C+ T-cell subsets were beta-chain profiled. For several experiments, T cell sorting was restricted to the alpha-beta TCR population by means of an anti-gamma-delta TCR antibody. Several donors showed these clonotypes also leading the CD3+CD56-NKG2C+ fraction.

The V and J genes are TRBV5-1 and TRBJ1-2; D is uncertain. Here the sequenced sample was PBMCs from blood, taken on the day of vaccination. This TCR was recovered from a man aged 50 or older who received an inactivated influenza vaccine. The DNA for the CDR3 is TGCGCCAGCAGCCCGTACACCGGCTATGGCTACACCTTC. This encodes CASSPYTGYGYTF.